This is a list of T cell receptor beta chains from one sample in a study of cytomegalovirus exposure and HLA in healthy donors. Measured with immunoSEQ multiplex PCR; TCRdb has only the in-frame clones, and not every one. The sample carries fewer than 200,000 clones, approximately 83% recorded once. Sequenced sample: PBMCs. The receptors were gathered from a woman aged 18-29 years in good health and CMV-seropositive. Each CDR3 is given with its conserved first and last residue. A D gene is named only where the DNA matches it firmly. Clone size is not always given. Where it is, it says once, few, many or a class for expanded clones.

D gene	clone size	V gene	J gene	CDR3 DNA	CDR3 protein
NA	NA	TRBV27	TRBJ2-3	TGTGCCAGCAGTTTAATAACAGATACGCAGTATTTT	CASSLITDTQYF
TRBD1	NA	TRBV2	TRBJ1-5	TGTGCCAGCAGTGAAACAGGGGGCAGCAATCAGCCCCAGCATTTT	CASSETGGSNQPQHF
NA	NA	TRBV19	TRBJ2-4	TGTGCCAGTAGTCCTTTCGGGAGTTCGGACATTCAGTACTTC	CASSPFGSSDIQYF
TRBD1	NA	TRBV6-5	TRBJ1-2	TGTGCCAGCAGAATGGCCAGGGGGGATTATGGCTACACCTTC	CASRMARGDYGYTF
NA	few	TRBV19	TRBJ1-5	TGTGCCAGTATGAGCGGGGGCAATCAGCCCCAGCATTTT	CASMSGGNQPQHF
NA	NA	TRBV11-3	TRBJ1-5	TGTGCCAGCAGCTTAGACGGTTTCAGGCGTAGGACCCAGCATTTT	CASSLDGFRRRTQHF
TRBD1	NA	TRBV6-6	TRBJ1-5	TGTGCCAGCACACAGGGGGCAAGTAGCAATCAGCCCCAGCATTTT	CASTQGASSNQPQHF
NA	NA	TRBV5-1	TRBJ1-1	TGCGCCAGCAGCTCAGGGTCCGTGCCCACTGAAGCTTTCTTT	CASSSGSVPTEAFF
NA	once	TRBV7-8	TRBJ2-7	TGTGCCAGCAGCTTAGGCAGGGCCGACGAGCAGTACTTC	CASSLGRADEQYF
NA	NA	TRBV7-2	TRBJ2-3	TGTGCCAGCAGCTTAGGGGTGACTCCGCCTCACACAGATACGCAGTATTTT	CASSLGVTPPHTDTQYF
TRBD1	NA	TRBV7-2	TRBJ1-1	TGTGCCAGCAGCTTGATCCCTGGGACAGTGAACACTGAAGCTTTCTTT	CASSLIPGTVNTEAFF
NA	NA	TRBV19	TRBJ1-2	TGTGCCAGTAGTACAGACAGTCCATGGGGCTACACCTTC	CASSTDSPWGYTF
NA	NA	TRBV5-1	TRBJ1-5	TGCGCCAGCAGCTTGGACTATGTAACCCAGCCCCAGCATTTT	CASSLDYVTQPQHF
TRBD1	NA	TRBV5-5	TRBJ1-2	TGTGCCAGCAGCTTGGTTGGGACAGGCAACTATGGCTACACCTTC	CASSLVGTGNYGYTF
TRBD2	NA	TRBV6-6	TRBJ2-5	TGTGCCAGCAGTTCCGGGGGGTCCCAGTACTTC	CASSSGGSQYF
NA	NA	TRBV10-3	TRBJ2-3	TGTGCCATCAATGGGTCCCCAGGGGATACGCAGTATTTT	CAINGSPGDTQYF
TRBD1	NA	TRBV6-1	TRBJ1-1	TGTGCCAGCAGTGACCAGGGGGCGAACACTGAAGCTTTCTTT	CASSDQGANTEAFF
TRBD1	NA	TRBV9	TRBJ2-1	TGTGCCAGCAGCTATGGACAGGGCTCCTACAATGAGCAGTTCTTC	CASSYGQGSYNEQFF
TRBD2	NA	TRBV5-6	TRBJ2-3	TGTGCCAGCAGCTTGGGGGGCGGGGGAACGCAGTATTTT	CASSLGGGGTQYF
TRBD1	NA	TRBV5-1	TRBJ2-2	TGCGCCAGCAGCCACAGGACAGGGGGCGCCCGGGACGGGGAGCTGTTTTTT	CASSHRTGGARDGELFF
NA	NA	TRBV7-5	TRBJ1-2	TGTGCCAGAAGCGTTACTAGGTTAGTCGATGGCTACACCTTC	CARSVTRLVDGYTF
NA	NA	TRBV6-5	TRBJ2-5	TGTGCCAGCAGTTACAAAGGGGGAGAGACCCAGTACTTC	CASSYKGGETQYF
NA	NA	TRBV10-1	TRBJ1-2	TGCGCCAGCAGTGAGGGGCTCCAATATGGCTACACCTTC	CASSEGLQYGYTF
TRBD1	NA	TRBV5-1	TRBJ2-2	TGCGCCAGCAGCCTTGACAGGGCGAACACCGGGGAGCTGTTTTTT	CASSLDRANTGELFF
NA	NA	TRBV9	TRBJ2-1	TGTGCCAGCAGCGTAGGCCCCGGGGGTAATGAGCAGTTCTTC	CASSVGPGGNEQFF
NA	NA	TRBV18	TRBJ2-5	TGTGCCAGCTTTTACAGGGCTCAAGAGACCCAGTACTTC	CASFYRAQETQYF
NA	NA	TRBV7-6	TRBJ2-3	TGTGCCAGCAGCTCCCAGGTTTCGGACAGTTACACAGATACGCAGTATTTT	CASSSQVSDSYTDTQYF
TRBD2	NA	TRBV9	TRBJ2-7	TGTGCCAGCAGCGCAGGGACTAGCGGGGGTTCCTACGAGCAGTACTTC	CASSAGTSGGSYEQYF
TRBD1	NA	TRBV7-9	TRBJ1-6	TGTGCCAGCACCCCGAGTTCAGGGGGTTCACCCCTCCACTTT	CASTPSSGGSPLHF
TRBD2	NA	TRBV5-1	TRBJ2-7	TGCGCCAGCAGCGAAACTAGCGGAGCTTACGAGCAGTACTTC	CASSETSGAYEQYF
NA	NA	TRBV6-6	TRBJ2-1	TGTGCCATACAGGGCCCGACGTGGTTGGATGAGCAGTTCTTC	CAIQGPTWLDEQFF
TRBD1	once	TRBV15	TRBJ2-5	TGTGCCACGAGTCGCAACTCCGGGACAGAAGAGACCCAGTACTTC	CATSRNSGTEETQYF
TRBD2	NA	TRBV7-9	TRBJ2-1	TGTGCCAGCAGCTTGACTAGCGGGGGAGGCAATGAGCAGTTCTTC	CASSLTSGGGNEQFF
TRBD1	NA	TRBV19	TRBJ2-7	TGTGCCAGTAGTAAACGGACAGGGGTCGATTCCTACGAGCAGTACTTC	CASSKRTGVDSYEQYF
TRBD1	once	TRBV18	TRBJ1-2	TGTGCCAGCTCATTGGGGACAGGGGATGTCGGCTACACCTTC	CASSLGTGDVGYTF
NA	NA	TRBV4-1	TRBJ2-7	TGCGCCAGCAGCCAAGACCGGGGGATCTACGAGCAGTACTTC	CASSQDRGIYEQYF
NA	NA	TRBV6-5	TRBJ2-7	TGTGCCAGCAGTTACTCCGGTTCCTACGAGCAGTACTTC	CASSYSGSYEQYF
NA	NA	TRBV7-6	TRBJ1-3	TGTGCCAGCAGCCCAGGGTTTGGAAACACCATATATTTT	CASSPGFGNTIYF
NA	NA	TRBV6-5	TRBJ1-5	TGTGCCAGCAGTCGGGGGGAGTCGGGCAATCAGCCCCAGCATTTT	CASSRGESGNQPQHF
NA	NA	TRBV27	TRBJ2-3	TGTGCCAGCAGTCCCCGGTTCCAAAGCACAGATACGCAGTATTTT	CASSPRFQSTDTQYF
TRBD2	NA	TRBV10-2	TRBJ2-3	TGCGCCAGCAGTGAGACTAGCGGGGGTACAGATACGCAGTATTTT	CASSETSGGTDTQYF
NA	NA	TRBV19	TRBJ1-1	TGTGCCAGTTTAAGGGGGAACACTGAAGCTTTCTTT	CASLRGNTEAFF
NA	once	TRBV7-2	TRBJ1-1	TGTGCCAGCAGCTGGAGAGAGGGTAACACTGAAGCTTTCTTT	CASSWREGNTEAFF
NA	NA	TRBV5-6	TRBJ1-1	TGTGCCAGCAGCTTGGCCAGGGGCTTAAGCGCTGAAGCTTTCTTT	CASSLARGLSAEAFF
TRBD1	few	TRBV5-4	TRBJ2-2	TGTGCCAGCAGCTTGGTTGGGACAGGGAAGAGTAGTAGGACCGGGGAGCTGTTTTTT	CASSLVGTGKSSRTGELFF
NA	NA	TRBV5-4	TRBJ2-5	TGTGCCAGCAGCTTTCAGGTTCAAGAGACCCAGTACTTC	CASSFQVQETQYF